These 27 T cell receptor beta chains came from one sample sequenced in a study of OX40 agonist ivuxolimab in advanced cancers. Method: immunoSEQ multiplex PCR; TCRdb's copy keeps in-frame clones and lacks some. The repertoire has under 100,000 clones, around 78% of them found once; the top ten carry around 0.84%. Sequenced material: CD4+ or CD8+ T cells sorted from blood, taken in a trial of the OX40 agonist ivuxolimab. These receptors originate from an adult with an advanced solid tumor such as melanoma, head and neck, liver or kidney cancer.

The chain joins TRBV5-6 to TRBJ2-5; 10 bases match TRBD1. CDR3 size: 15 residues. V dropped 2 bases and J dropped 5; count of bases not matched to a gene: 6. In germline, CDR1 is SGHDT, CDR2 YYEEEE. CDR3 coding DNA: TGTGCCAGCAGCTTTCCGGGACAGGGGACCGAGACCCAGTACTTC. This gives the protein CASSFPGQGTETQYF.

The V gene is TRBV4-2, the J gene TRBJ1-6, with D tentatively TRBD1 (5 bases). This CDR3 comprises 17 residues. Germline values: CDR1 LGHNA, CDR2 YNFKEQ. Trimming pared 0 bases from V and 8 bases from J, leaving 17 bases between. The CDR3 DNA follows: TGTGCCAGCAGCCAAGATCTTCCCGGGGCCGGGGATTCACCCCTCCACTTT. Encoded protein: CASSQDLPGAGDSPLHF.

The rearrangement uses TRBV27 and TRBJ2-3; D might be TRBD2 (6 bases). Germline V gene sequence: CDR1 MNHEY, CDR2 SMNVEV (reference sequence). The V and J ends lost 4 bases and 1 base respectively, with 12 bases between them. CDR3 size: 15 residues. CDR3 residues: CASSWRGGGTDTQYF. DNA for the CDR3: TGTGCCAGCAGTTGGAGGGGTGGTGGCACAGATACGCAGTATTTT.

This sequence joins TRBV18 and TRBJ2-2; 12 bases fit TRBD1. J lost 4 bases, V lost 3 bases, and 6 bases had no gene match. Germline values: CDR1 KGHSH, CDR2 LQKENI. The CDR3 loop spans 17 amino acids. This CDR3 reads CASSPGTGGAGTGELFF. The CDR3, as DNA: TGTGCCAGCTCACCCGGGACAGGGGGCGCTGGCACCGGGGAGCTGTTTTTT.

This chain uses TRBV5-5 with TRBJ1-2; D unresolved. Germline loops: CDR1 SGHKS, CDR2 YYEKEE (reference sequence). This CDR3 has 14 residues. The ends were cut back, 0 bases at V and 9 bases at J, with 15 bases in the middle. The CDR3 DNA follows: TGTGCCAGCAGCTTGGCGGCAGCCTCTGGGCGCTACACCTTC. It specifies CASSLAAASGRYTF.

This sequence joins TRBV5-1 and TRBJ1-2; D is ambiguous. Trimming took 4 bases from V and 4 from J, leaving 11 bases between them. The CDR3 length is 13 residues. CDR1 and CDR2 from the germline V gene are SGHRS and YFSETQ. The CDR3 here is CASSPQNSYGYTF. As DNA, the CDR3 is TGCGCCAGCAGCCCCCAGAACAGCTATGGCTACACCTTC.

The V call is TRBV5-1, the J call TRBJ2-4; D assignment may be TRBD1 or TRBD2 (7 bases each). V lost 5 bases and J 8 bases, leaving 17 bases between the germline ends. Germline assignment: CDR1 SGHRS and CDR2 YFSETQ. The CDR3 extends over 14 amino acids. The CDR3 region is CASRGGGYGYIQYF. DNA of the CDR3: TGCGCCAGCAGGGGAGGGGGCTATGGGTACATTCAGTACTTC.

The rearrangement links TRBV7-9 to TRBJ1-1, with no clear D. Germline V gene sequence: CDR1 SEHNR, CDR2 FQNEAQ (reference sequence). The V end was cut by 5 bases, the J end by 7 bases, with 11 bases between. The CDR3 length is 12 residues. This CDR3 is CASSQVSGEAFF. The CDR3 nucleotides are TGTGCCAGCAGCCAAGTCAGCGGTGAAGCTTTCTTT.

The genes are TRBV11-2 and TRBJ2-5, with unresolved D. Germline V gene sequence: CDR1 SGHAT, CDR2 FQNNGV. V gave up 1 base and J gave up 6 bases, with 18 bases separating them. The CDR3 is 16 residues long. The CDR3 DNA sequence: TGTGCCAGCAGCTTAGTTGTGGGAACCCCGTGGAAGACCCAGTACTTC. Protein: CASSLVVGTPWKTQYF. Full variable domain (rest looked up from reference TRBV11-2 and TRBJ2-5): EAGVAQSPRYKIIEKRQSVAFWCNPISGHATLYWYQQILGQGPKLLIQFQNNGVVDDSQLPKDRFSAERLKGVDSTLKIQPAKLEDSAVYLCASSLVVGTPWKTQYFGPGTRLLVL.

The chain employs TRBV7-9 and TRBJ1-4; D might be TRBD1 (5 bases). Germline V gives CDR1 SEHNR, CDR2 FQNEAQ (reference sequence). This CDR3 is built from 16 residues. V lost 1 base and J 7 bases, leaving 16 bases between the germline ends. The CDR3 nucleotides are TGTGCCAGCAGCTTAGTTATGGGGCGGTTAAGTGAAAAACTGTTTTTT. Its protein is CASSLVMGRLSEKLFF.

The chain employs TRBV5-8 and TRBJ1-6; no clear D gene. The CDR3 has 15 residues. From germline, CDR1 is SGHTS and CDR2 YDEGEE. V gave up 3 bases and J gave up 4 bases, with 11 bases separating them. The CDR3 sequence is CASSSNGLYNSPLHF. The CDR3 nucleotides are TGTGCCAGCAGCTCGAACGGCCTGTATAATTCACCCCTCCACTTT.

This clone came up once. The rearrangement uses TRBV9 and TRBJ2-7; D possibly matches TRBD1 or TRBD2 (5 bases each). The CDR3 loop spans 16 amino acids. In germline, CDR1 is SGDLS, CDR2 YYNGEE. Trimming took 0 bases from V and 2 from J, leaving 15 bases between them. The DNA of the CDR3 is TGTGCCAGCAGCGTAGCAACGGGGACGGGGACCTACGAGCAGTACTTC. Translating gives CASSVATGTGTYEQYF. Full variable domain (remainder filled in from reference TRBV9 and TRBJ2-7): DSGVTQTPKHLITATGQRVTLRCSPRSGDLSVYWYQQSLDQGLQFLIQYYNGEERAKGNILERFSAQQFPDLHSELNLSSLELGDSALYFCASSVATGTGTYEQYFGPGTRLTVT.

The chain links TRBV18 to TRBJ2-3, with D possibly matching TRBD2 (6 bases). The CDR3 contains 16 residues. Germline V gene lookup returns CDR1 KGHSH and CDR2 LQKENI. The germline V and J ends were trimmed by 0 bases and 9 bases, with 19 bases remaining between them. Here the CDR3 reads CASSPPGLVEGQTQYF. The CDR3 DNA follows: TGTGCCAGCTCACCACCGGGACTGGTAGAGGGGCAAACGCAGTATTTT.

V gene TRBV7-2 combines with J gene TRBJ1-2; perhaps TRBD1 as D (5 bases). Trimming took 5 bases from V and 5 from J, leaving 18 bases between them. From germline, CDR1 is SGHTA and CDR2 FQGNSA. The CDR3 has 15 residues. The CDR3 sequence: CASSPKSGLPYGYTF. The CDR3 nucleotides read TGTGCCAGCAGCCCCAAATCAGGGTTACCGTATGGCTACACCTTC.

The chain employs TRBV6-5 and TRBJ1-1; D unresolved. CDR3 length: 15 residues. Germline V gene lookup returns CDR1 MNHEY and CDR2 SVGAGI. V was cut by 0 bases and J by 3 bases, with 11 bases left in between. The CDR3 DNA sequence: TGTGCCAGCAGTTACTCGATTACGGTGGACACTGAAGCTTTCTTT. It translates to CASSYSITVDTEAFF.

The chain employs TRBV9 and TRBJ2-7; 9 bases align to TRBD1. Germline V CDR1 and CDR2: SGDLS, YYNGEE. The CDR3 is 15 residues long. The trim removed 3 bases at V and 2 bases at J, leaving 6 bases unmatched. The CDR3 bases are TGTGCCAGCAGCGGACGACAGGGGGGGACCTACGAGCAGTACTTC. The encoded protein is CASSGRQGGTYEQYF. Variable domain in full (rest from reference TRBV9 and TRBJ2-7): DSGVTQTPKHLITATGQRVTLRCSPRSGDLSVYWYQQSLDQGLQFLIQYYNGEERAKGNILERFSAQQFPDLHSELNLSSLELGDSALYFCASSGRQGGTYEQYFGPGTRLTVT.

The rearrangement links TRBV7-7 to TRBJ2-1; TRBD2 aligns across 10 bases. The germline V gene encodes CDR1 SSHAT and CDR2 FNYEAQ (reference sequence). The ends lost 4 bases at V and 9 bases at J; junction bases unmatched: 9. The CDR3 loop spans 15 amino acids. CDR3 nucleotide sequence: TGTGCCAGCAGCTCCTCAGCGGGGGGGCTGACTGAGCAGTTCTTC. It is translated as CASSSSAGGLTEQFF.

The V gene is TRBV1, the J gene TRBJ2-3; the D call TRBD2 from the table was never checked on the DNA. TRBV1 is a pseudogene segment. This CDR3 has 18 amino acids. In nucleotides, the CDR3 is TGCACCAGCAGCCAAGTCGGCTTGCGGGGGCCCCTAGGAGATACGCAGTATTTT. Translation gives CTSSQVGLRGPLGDTQYF.

V gene TRBV18 combines with J gene TRBJ2-1; the match to TRBD2 covers 9 bases. Trimming cost V 2 bases and J 7 bases; bases outside gene matches: 9. CDR1 is KGHSH, CDR2 LQKENI, per germline. CDR3 length equals 16 residues. Here the CDR3 reads CASSPLNRLAGNEQFF. For the CDR3, the DNA is TGTGCCAGCTCACCATTAAACCGGCTAGCGGGGAATGAGCAGTTCTTC.

The chain uses TRBV6-5 and TRBJ1-6, with 7 nucleotides matching TRBD1. CDR1 is MNHEY, CDR2 SVGAGI, per germline. Trimming cost V 6 bases and J 11 bases; bases outside gene matches: 10. CDR3 size: 14 residues. This CDR3 is CASSPGTARAPLHF. In DNA form, the CDR3 reads TGTGCCAGCAGCCCCGGGACAGCGAGGGCACCCCTCCACTTT.

This chain joins TRBV25-1 and TRBJ2-1, with 7 bases lining up with TRBD1. Germline V gives CDR1 MGHDK, CDR2 SYGVNS. Germline trimming cut 1 base from V and 2 bases from J; bases unmatched to any gene: 2. The CDR3 has 15 amino acids. DNA for the CDR3: TGTGCCAGCAGTGAATGGGGGACAGCCTACAATGAGCAGTTCTTC. Translated: CASSEWGTAYNEQFF. The variable domain in full, completed from reference TRBV25-1 and TRBJ2-1, reads EADIYQTPRYLVIGTGKKITLECSQTMGHDKMYWYQQDPGMELHLIHYSYGVNSTEKGDLSSESTVSRIRTEHFPLTLESARPSHTSQYLCASSEWGTAYNEQFFGPGTRLTVL.

The genes are TRBV7-2 and TRBJ2-7, with TRBD2 as a possible D gene (6 bases). CDR3 length: 14 amino acids. The V end was cut by 5 bases, the J end by 6 bases, with 17 bases between. Germline CDR1 reads SGHTA; CDR2 reads FQGNSA. CDR3 protein: CASSPRELPAEQYF. The CDR3 nucleotides are TGTGCCAGCAGCCCCCGGGAGTTGCCCGCCGAGCAGTACTTC.

The rearrangement uses TRBV7-8 and TRBJ2-3; possibly TRBD1 or TRBD2 for D (5 bases each). V lost 0 bases and J 2 bases, leaving 6 bases between the germline ends. In germline, CDR1 is SGHVS, CDR2 FQNEAQ. The CDR3 runs to 14 residues. DNA for the CDR3: TGTGCCAGCAGCTTAGCGGGGACCACAGATACGCAGTATTTT. Its protein is CASSLAGTTDTQYF.

The chain recombines TRBV9 with TRBJ2-4, with 9 bases that match TRBD1. The CDR3 has 18 residues. Trimming cost V 0 bases and J 6 bases; bases outside gene matches: 13. Germline CDR1 and CDR2: SGDLS and YYNGEE. The chain's CDR3 is CASSVGQGGQGMGNIQYF. As DNA, the CDR3 is TGTGCCAGCAGCGTAGGACAAGGGGGACAGGGAATGGGAAACATTCAGTACTTC.

This clone has more than one count but fewer than ten. The chain has TRBV13 and TRBJ1-2, with D unclear. This CDR3 spans 12 amino acids. The germline V and J ends were trimmed by 3 bases and 7 bases, with 9 bases remaining between them. CDR1 and CDR2 from the germline V gene are PRHDT and FYEKMQ (reference sequence). The CDR3 DNA is TGTGCCAGCAGCTTCGACCGCCTTGGCTACACCTTC. Its translation: CASSFDRLGYTF.

This chain connects TRBV7-2 to TRBJ1-1; perhaps TRBD1 as D (5 bases). CDR3 length equals 12 residues. Trimming stripped 3 bases from V and 8 bases from J, with 10 bases between. Germline CDR1 is SGHTA and CDR2 is FQGNSA. The CDR3 sequence is CASSFGATEAFF. The CDR3, as DNA: TGTGCCAGCAGCTTCGGGGCCACGGAAGCTTTCTTT. Using reference TRBV7-2 and TRBJ1-1 for the parts outside the CDR3, the full variable domain is GAGVSQSPSNKVTEKGKDVELRCDPISGHTALYWYRQSLGQGLEFLIYFQGNSAPDKSGLPSDRFSAERTGGSVSTLTIQRTQQEDSAVYLCASSFGATEAFFGQGTRLTVV.

This clone occurred once. In the same sample, other DNA sequences code for this CDR3. The genes are TRBV10-3 and TRBJ1-1; D possibly corresponds to TRBD1 (5 bases). This CDR3 is built from 14 residues. V shed 0 bases and J shed 5 bases, with 10 bases lying between them. The V gene's germline CDR1 is ENHRY and CDR2 SYGVKD. In DNA form, the CDR3 reads TGTGCCATCAGTGAGTCCGGGGCGAGAACTGAAGCTTTCTTT. It codes for CAISESGARTEAFF.